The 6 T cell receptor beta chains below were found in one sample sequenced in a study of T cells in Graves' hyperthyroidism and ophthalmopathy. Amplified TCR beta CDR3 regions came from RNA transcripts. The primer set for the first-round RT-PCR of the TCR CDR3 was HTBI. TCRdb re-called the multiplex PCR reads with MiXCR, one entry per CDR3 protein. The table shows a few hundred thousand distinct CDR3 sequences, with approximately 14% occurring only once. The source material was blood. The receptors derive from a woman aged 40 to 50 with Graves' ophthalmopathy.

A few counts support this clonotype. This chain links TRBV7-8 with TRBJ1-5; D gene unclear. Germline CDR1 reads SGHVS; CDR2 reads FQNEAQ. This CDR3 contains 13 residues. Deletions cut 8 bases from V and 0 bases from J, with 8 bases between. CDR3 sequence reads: CASGPYSNQPQHF. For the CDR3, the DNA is TGTGCCAGCGGGCCCTATAGCAATCAGCCCCAGCATTTT.

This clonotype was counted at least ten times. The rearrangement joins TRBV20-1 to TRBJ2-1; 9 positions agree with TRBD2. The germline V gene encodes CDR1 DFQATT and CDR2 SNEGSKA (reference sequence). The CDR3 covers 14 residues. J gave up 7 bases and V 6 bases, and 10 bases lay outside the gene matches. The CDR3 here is CSANAGGPGNEQFF. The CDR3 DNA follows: TGCAGTGCGAACGCGGGAGGGCCAGGAAATGAGCAGTTCTTC.

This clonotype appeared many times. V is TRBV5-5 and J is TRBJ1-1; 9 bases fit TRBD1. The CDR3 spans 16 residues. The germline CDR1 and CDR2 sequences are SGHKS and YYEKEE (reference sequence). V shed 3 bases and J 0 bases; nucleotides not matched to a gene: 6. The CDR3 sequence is CASSSSGTGMNTEAFF. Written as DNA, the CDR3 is TGTGCCAGCAGCTCCTCCGGGACAGGGATGAACACTGAAGCTTTCTTT.

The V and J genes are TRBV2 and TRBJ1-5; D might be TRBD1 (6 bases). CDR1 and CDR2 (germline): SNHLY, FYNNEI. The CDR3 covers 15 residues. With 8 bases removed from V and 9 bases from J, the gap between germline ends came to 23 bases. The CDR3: CASSYGGGGLWPQHF. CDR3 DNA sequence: TGTGCCAGCTCCTACGGGGGCGGAGGACTTTGGCCCCAGCATTTT.

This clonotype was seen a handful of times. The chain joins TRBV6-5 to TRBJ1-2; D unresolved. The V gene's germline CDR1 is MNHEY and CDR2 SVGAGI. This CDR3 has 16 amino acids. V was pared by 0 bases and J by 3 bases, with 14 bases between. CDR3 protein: CASSYSSNSGYYGYTF. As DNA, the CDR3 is TGTGCCAGCAGTTACTCGTCTAATTCGGGGTACTATGGCTACACCTTC.

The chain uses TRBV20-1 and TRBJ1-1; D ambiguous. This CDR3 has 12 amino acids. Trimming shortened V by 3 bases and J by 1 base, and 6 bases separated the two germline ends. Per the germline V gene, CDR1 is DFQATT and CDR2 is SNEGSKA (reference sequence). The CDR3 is CSASMENTEAFF. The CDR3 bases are TGCAGTGCTAGCATGGAGAACACTGAAGCTTTCTTT.